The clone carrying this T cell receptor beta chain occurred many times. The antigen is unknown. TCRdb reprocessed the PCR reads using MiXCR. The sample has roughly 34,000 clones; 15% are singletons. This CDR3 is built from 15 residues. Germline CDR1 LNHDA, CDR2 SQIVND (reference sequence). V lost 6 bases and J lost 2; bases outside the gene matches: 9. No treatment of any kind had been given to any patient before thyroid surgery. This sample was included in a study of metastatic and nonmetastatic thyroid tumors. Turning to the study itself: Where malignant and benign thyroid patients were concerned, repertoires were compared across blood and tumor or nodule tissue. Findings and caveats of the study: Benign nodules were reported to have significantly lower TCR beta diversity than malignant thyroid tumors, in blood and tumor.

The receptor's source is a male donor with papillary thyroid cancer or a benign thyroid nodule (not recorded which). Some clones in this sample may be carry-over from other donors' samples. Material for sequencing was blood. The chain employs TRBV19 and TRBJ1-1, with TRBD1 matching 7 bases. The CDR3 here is CASSHPRTGNTEAFF. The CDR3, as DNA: TGTGCCAGTAGCCATCCTCGGACAGGAAACACTGAAGCTTTCTTT. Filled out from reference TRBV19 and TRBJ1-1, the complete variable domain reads DGGITQSPKYLFRKEGQNVTLSCEQNLNHDAMYWYRQDPGQGLRLIYYSQIVNDFQKGDIAEGYSVSREKKESFPLTVTSAQKNPTAFYLCASSHPRTGNTEAFFGQGTRLTVV.